This T cell receptor (beta chain) was profiled in a study of identical twins. General study results and limits: Twins' excess sharing was less marked for out-of-frame beta sequences. Cord blood beta clonotypes present at high abundance carried fewer insertions; no such pattern appeared in memory repertoires.

A template switching step contributed a universal primer site, while unique molecular identifiers were present in the cDNA. From the 5' RACE reads, TCRdb called clonotypes with MiXCR, one entry per CDR3 protein. The data hold roughly 230,000 distinct CDR3 sequences, with about 8.3% observed a single time. V lost 5 bases to trimming and J lost 6 bases, with 13 bases between them. In germline, CDR1 is SEHNR, CDR2 FQNEAQ (reference sequence). The CDR3 contains 14 residues. Notes on this clonotype: Antigen: not known.

The sample was also reused in another study, on yellow fever vaccine responses in identical twins.

The sequencing sample was made of CD8+ T cells sorted from blood. The receptor was isolated from a woman aged 18-29 years in good health. The chain couples TRBV7-9 to TRBJ1-4; D remains ambiguous. The CDR3 bases are TGTGCCAGCAGCCAAGGGATCGGGCATGAAAAACTGTTTTTT. It yields the protein CASSQGIGHEKLFF.